The rows below give T cell receptor beta chains drawn from one sample of a study of vaccination and CD4 T cells after COVID-19. One entry per CDR3 protein results from TCRdb running MiXCR on the PCR reads. Seen here are about 12,000 distinct CDR3 sequences, 45% to 55% observed once, and the top ten hold just over 20%. Their target antigens are unknown. The sample taken for sequencing was CD4+ T cells from blood, cultured in vitro. Receptors were obtained from a human donor who had recovered from COVID-19. Both conserved end residues are part of each CDR3. D genes are given only for firm matches. A clone size is listed for some rows: how often the clone was seen (once, few, many), or a class if it is expanded.

D gene,J gene,V gene,clone size,CDR3 DNA,CDR3 protein
TRBD2,TRBJ2-1,TRBV20-1,NA,TGCAGTGCTAGCTGGACTAGTGGTCTTGAGCAGTTCTTC,CSASWTSGLEQFF
NA,TRBJ2-5,TRBV6-1,NA,TGTGCCAGCAGTGCCCTCGGCGGGGCAGAGACCCAGTACTTC,CASSALGGAETQYF
NA,TRBJ2-3,TRBV20-1,few,TGCAGTGCTAGAGTAGCAGGCAACACAGATACGCAGTATTTT,CSARVAGNTDTQYF
NA,TRBJ1-5,TRBV19,NA,TGTGCCAGTAGTATAGATCCAGTTAGCAATCAGCCCCAGCATTTT,CASSIDPVSNQPQHF
TRBD2,TRBJ2-7,TRBV28,NA,TGTGCCAGCAGAAAAAGCGGGAGAGGGGGGGAGCAGTACTTC,CASRKSGRGGEQYF
NA,TRBJ1-1,TRBV20-1,NA,TGCAGTGCTAGGGGCGTCACTGAAGCTTTCTTT,CSARGVTEAFF
NA,TRBJ2-3,TRBV25-1,NA,TGTGCCAGCAGTGCGGGTCCCCCACCGCGCCAGTATTTT,CASSAGPPPRQYF
TRBD1,TRBJ1-6,TRBV30,NA,TGTGCCTGGAGTGTACTAGGGGGACAGGGGGCTTCACCCCTCCACTTT,CAWSVLGGQGASPLHF
NA,TRBJ1-5,TRBV7-9,NA,TGTGCCAGCAGCCGACCGGGGAATCAGCCCCAGCATTTT,CASSRPGNQPQHF
NA,TRBJ2-1,TRBV20-1,few,TGCAGTGCTAACGTGTACAATGAGCAGTTCTTC,CSANVYNEQFF
TRBD1,TRBJ1-2,TRBV30,NA,TGTGCCTGGAGTTCCGGGACAGGTCCCTTTGGCTACACCTTC,CAWSSGTGPFGYTF
NA,TRBJ2-2,TRBV29-1,NA,TGCAGCGTTGTAGCAGTAGCGAACACCGGGGAGCTGTTTTTT,CSVVAVANTGELFF
NA,TRBJ1-3,TRBV28,NA,TGTGCCAGCAGCCTTAGGCCCGGAAACACCATATATTTT,CASSLRPGNTIYF
NA,TRBJ1-2,TRBV14,large,TGTGCCAGCAGCCAACAGAGAAACTATGGCTACACCTTC,CASSQQRNYGYTF
NA,TRBJ1-5,TRBV28,NA,TGTGCCAGCAGTGGGGGGGGTCGAGATCAGCCCCAGCATTTT,CASSGGGRDQPQHF
TRBD2,TRBJ2-5,TRBV20-1,once,TGCAGTGCTAGAGATGAAACCGGGACTAGCGGGAGAGGGTGGGAGACCCAGTACTTC,CSARDETGTSGRGWETQYF
NA,TRBJ1-2,TRBV2,few,TGTGCCACCGGGCAGGGAGGCGGCTACACCTTC,CATGQGGGYTF
NA,TRBJ2-1,TRBV6-1,NA,TGTGCCAGCACCCCAGACCCCTCTAGCGTTTTCCACGGTGAGCAGTTCTTC,CASTPDPSSVFHGEQFF
TRBD2,TRBJ2-5,TRBV6-1,NA,TGTGCCAGCAGTGCCTCCGCGTGGACTAGCGGGAGTCATCGGGAGACCCAGTACTTC,CASSASAWTSGSHRETQYF
NA,TRBJ1-3,TRBV19,few,TGTGCCAGTAGTATTGCTTGGGGAGGAGACACCATATATTTT,CASSIAWGGDTIYF
NA,TRBJ2-7,TRBV5-4,medium-sized,TGTGCCAGCAGCCCCCAGCAGGCCCCGGGCGAGCAGTACTTC,CASSPQQAPGEQYF
NA,TRBJ2-3,TRBV27,few,TGTGCCAGCAGTTTATACGGGGCAGGTACGCAGTATTTT,CASSLYGAGTQYF
NA,TRBJ1-2,TRBV7-2,few,TGTGCCAGCAGGCGTAATTCTCCCAACTATGGCTACACCTTC,CASRRNSPNYGYTF
TRBD2,TRBJ2-3,TRBV5-6,NA,TGTGCCAGCAGCTGGGGCCCGGGACTAAACACAGATACGCAGTATTTT,CASSWGPGLNTDTQYF
NA,TRBJ1-4,TRBV15,NA,TGTGCCACCAGCAGGGACAGATTGACTACTAATGAAAAACTGTTTTTT,CATSRDRLTTNEKLFF
NA,TRBJ2-5,TRBV7-3,few,TGTGCCAGCATTTGGCGCGGTTTCCAAGAGACCCAGTACTTC,CASIWRGFQETQYF
NA,TRBJ2-2,TRBV6-4,NA,TGTGCCAGCAGTGAGTCCGACACCGGGGAGCTGTTTTTT,CASSESDTGELFF
NA,TRBJ1-2,TRBV28,NA,TGTGCCAGCAGTTTTTACCCAAGGGATGGCTACACCTTC,CASSFYPRDGYTF
NA,TRBJ2-1,TRBV12-3/TRBV12-4,NA,TGTGCCAGCGGGAGGGGGTTGGAGCAGTTCTTC,CASGRGLEQFF
NA,TRBJ2-1,TRBV7-8,few,TGTGCCAGCAGCTTCCGGAATTCGGCTTGGGCTTCAGCCAATGAGCAGTTCTTC,CASSFRNSAWASANEQFF
TRBD1,TRBJ1-2,TRBV20-1,few,TGCAGTGCTACCCCAAACAGGGGGTATGGCTACACCTTC,CSATPNRGYGYTF
TRBD1,TRBJ2-7,TRBV7-9,NA,TGTGCCAGCGGGGACAGGGGACTCTACGAGCAGTACTTC,CASGDRGLYEQYF
TRBD2,TRBJ2-1,TRBV7-3,few,TGTGCCAGCAGCGCCATAGCGGGAGTATTCGACAATGAGCAGTTCTTC,CASSAIAGVFDNEQFF
NA,TRBJ1-5,TRBV19,NA,TGTGCCAGTAGTAGAGACAGGCGTTATAGCAATCAGCCCCAGCATTTT,CASSRDRRYSNQPQHF
TRBD2,TRBJ2-7,TRBV7-9,few,TGTGCCAGCAGCCAAGAGTTACTAGCGGGACCCTACGAGCAGTACTTC,CASSQELLAGPYEQYF
NA,TRBJ2-5,TRBV9,once,TGTGCCAGCAGCGTAAGGTCGGACCCCCAAGAGACCCAGTACTTC,CASSVRSDPQETQYF
NA,TRBJ1-5,TRBV30,NA,TGTGCCTGGAGTGTTTTAGGAAGAAATCAGCCCCAGCATTTT,CAWSVLGRNQPQHF
TRBD2,TRBJ2-5,TRBV28,NA,TGTGCCAGCAGTCTAGCGGGAGGACAAGAGACCCAGTACTTC,CASSLAGGQETQYF
NA,TRBJ1-5,TRBV19,few,TGTGCCAGTAGTATGTCTCCGGGGCGGGGTCAGCCCCAGCATTTT,CASSMSPGRGQPQHF
NA,TRBJ2-7,TRBV12-3/TRBV12-4,NA,TGTGCCAGCAGTTTAGCTCATAGCTACGAGCAGTACTTC,CASSLAHSYEQYF
TRBD1,TRBJ1-6,TRBV5-4,few,TGTGCCAGCAGCTCCAGACAGGGTCAAAATTCACCCCTCCACTTT,CASSSRQGQNSPLHF
NA,TRBJ2-5,TRBV6-2/TRBV6-3,few,TGTGCCAGCAGTGCGCGATCATCACAGGGGCGGGGAGAGACCCAGTACTTC,CASSARSSQGRGETQYF
TRBD2,TRBJ2-2,TRBV18,NA,TGTGCCAGCTCACCCGGAAGCGGGAGCTTAACCGGGGAGCTGTTTTTT,CASSPGSGSLTGELFF
NA,TRBJ2-3,TRBV28,NA,TGTGCCAGCAGAACAGGGTGGGCAGATACGCAGTATTTT,CASRTGWADTQYF
NA,TRBJ1-1,TRBV30,NA,TGTGCCTGGAGTTCGTACATGCTAAGGTGGGGGAACACTGAAGCTTTCTTT,CAWSSYMLRWGNTEAFF
NA,TRBJ2-5,TRBV6-2/TRBV6-3,NA,TGTGCCAGCAGTCCATCCAGAGTCCAAGAGACCCAGTACTTC,CASSPSRVQETQYF
TRBD1,TRBJ1-1,TRBV20-1,few,TGCAGTGCTAGGTCAGGGGGGGGTCAAGCTTTCTTT,CSARSGGGQAFF